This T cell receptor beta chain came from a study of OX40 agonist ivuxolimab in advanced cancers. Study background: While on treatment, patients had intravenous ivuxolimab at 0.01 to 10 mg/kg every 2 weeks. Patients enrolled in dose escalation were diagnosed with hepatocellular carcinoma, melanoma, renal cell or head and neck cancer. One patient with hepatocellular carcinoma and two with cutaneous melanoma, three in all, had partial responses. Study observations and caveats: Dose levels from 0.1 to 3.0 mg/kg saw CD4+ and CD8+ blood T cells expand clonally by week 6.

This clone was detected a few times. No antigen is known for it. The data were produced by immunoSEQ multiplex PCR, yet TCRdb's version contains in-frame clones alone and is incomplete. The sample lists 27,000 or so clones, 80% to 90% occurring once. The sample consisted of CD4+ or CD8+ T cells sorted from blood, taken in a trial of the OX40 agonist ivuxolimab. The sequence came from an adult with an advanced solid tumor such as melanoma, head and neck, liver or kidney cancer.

CDR3 in amino acids: CASSEAGVGGNTIYF. CDR3 DNA sequence: TGCGCCAGCAGTGAGGCCGGGGTCGGCGGAAACACCATATATTTT. The V and J genes are TRBV10-2 and TRBJ1-3; D not resolved. The germline V gene has CDR1 WSHSY and CDR2 SAAADI. V was cut by 2 bases and J by 4 bases, with 12 bases left in between. CDR3 size: 15 residues.